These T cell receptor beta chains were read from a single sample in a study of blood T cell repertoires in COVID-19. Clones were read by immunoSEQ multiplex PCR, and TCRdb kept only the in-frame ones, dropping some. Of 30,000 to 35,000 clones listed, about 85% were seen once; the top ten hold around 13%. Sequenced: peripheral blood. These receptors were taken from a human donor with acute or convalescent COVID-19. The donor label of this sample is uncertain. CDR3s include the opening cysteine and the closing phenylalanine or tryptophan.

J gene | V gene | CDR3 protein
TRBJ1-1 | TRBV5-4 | CASSGQGNTEAFF
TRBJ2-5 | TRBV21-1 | CASKVTGQETQYF
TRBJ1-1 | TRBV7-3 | CASSTSWDSSEAFF
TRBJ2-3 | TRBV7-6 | CASSLLAGGPADTQYF
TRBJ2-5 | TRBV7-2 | CASSFLRGGETQYF
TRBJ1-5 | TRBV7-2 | CASSLGAGGQPQHF
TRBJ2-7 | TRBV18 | CASSRSEGEQYF
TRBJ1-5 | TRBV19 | CASSPARNQPQHF
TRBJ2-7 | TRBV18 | CASRGTSYEQYF
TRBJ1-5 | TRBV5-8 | CASSPWAGVFDQPQHF
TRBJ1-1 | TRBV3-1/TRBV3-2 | CASSQTGEWAEAFF
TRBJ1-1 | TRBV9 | CASSVGTGGGTEAFF
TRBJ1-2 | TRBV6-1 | CASSERGLNGYTF
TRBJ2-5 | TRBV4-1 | CASSHPGTSSGETQYF
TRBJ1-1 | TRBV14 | CASRDQGNTEAFF
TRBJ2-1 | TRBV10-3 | CAISESSGRGVNEQFF
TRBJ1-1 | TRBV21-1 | CASSKDGRRTEAFF
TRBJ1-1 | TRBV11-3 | CASSLAGEYSEAFF
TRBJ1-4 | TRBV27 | CASSLLSAGEKLFF
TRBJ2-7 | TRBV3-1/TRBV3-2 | CASSRGRGYEQYF
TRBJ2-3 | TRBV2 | CASNPSTDTQYF
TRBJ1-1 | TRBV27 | CASRTGGINTEAFF
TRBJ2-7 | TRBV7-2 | CASRPPSGYEQYF
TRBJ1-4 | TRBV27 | CASSLLLSWDRGFATNEKLFF
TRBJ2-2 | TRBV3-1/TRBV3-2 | CASSQSFFRAGNTGELFF
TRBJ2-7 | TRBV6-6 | CASSYGRGGAYEQYF
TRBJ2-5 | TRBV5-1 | CASSYSFGLAGETQYF
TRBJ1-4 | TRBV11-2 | CASSRTGVEEKLFF
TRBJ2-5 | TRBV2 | CASSEPRGQVLAQYF
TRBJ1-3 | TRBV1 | CTSAPRSINTIYF
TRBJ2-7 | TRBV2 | CASMNEQYSYEQYF
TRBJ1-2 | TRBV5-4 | CASSSGQLNYGYTF
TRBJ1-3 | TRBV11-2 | CASTPSRGGTGNTIYF
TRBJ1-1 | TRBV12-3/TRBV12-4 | CASSSPKNTEAFF
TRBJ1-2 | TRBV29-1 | CSVGTPTDSYGYTF
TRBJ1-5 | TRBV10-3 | CAISESERGNQPQHF
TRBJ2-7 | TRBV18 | CASSQQGIPAYEQYF
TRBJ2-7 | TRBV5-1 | CASSFLYEQYF
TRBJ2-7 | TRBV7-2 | CASSESLYEQYF
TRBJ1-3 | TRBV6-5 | CASSYSGGSGNTIYF